One and the same sample provided the 13 T cell receptor beta chains below, sequenced in a study of shared clonotypes between healthy human individuals. The repertoire was sequenced with immunoSEQ multiplex PCR; TCRdb's copy has only in-frame clones and lacks some. The repertoire holds about 1,500,000 clones, with over 95% as singletons. Sequenced input: naive CD4+ T cells sorted from blood. Subset meaning: CD45RA+ positively selected. Receptors originate from a man aged 30-40 years in good health.

The chain is built from TRBV6-6 and TRBJ2-3, with 8 bases aligning to TRBD1. With V trimmed by 0 bases and J by 4 bases, 3 bases remained unmatched. There are 15 residues in the CDR3. Looked up from germline, CDR1 is MNHNY and CDR2 is SVGAGI (reference sequence). The CDR3 region has the DNA TGTGCCAGCAGTTACTCCAGGACAGGGTCAGATACGCAGTATTTT. This encodes CASSYSRTGSDTQYF.

The J gene is TRBJ2-7, the V gene TRBV7-4; a weak D match, TRBD1 (5 bases). V lost 2 bases, J lost 3 bases, and 11 bases lay in between. The CDR3 is made up of 14 amino acids. Germline V lookup: CDR1 SGHVT, CDR2 SQSDAQ. CDR3 residues: CASSLLGQNYEQYF. In DNA form, the CDR3 reads TGTGCCAGCAGCTTACTGGGGCAGAACTACGAGCAGTACTTC.

This rearrangement joins TRBV30 to TRBJ2-6; D uncertain. Germline V gene sequence: CDR1 GTSNPN, CDR2 SVGIG (reference sequence). The CDR3 is 14 residues long. Trimming stripped 2 bases from V and 1 base from J, with 6 bases between. The CDR3 region has the DNA TGTGCCTGGAGTTTGGTTTCTGGGGCCAACGTCCTGACTTTC. Translation gives CAWSLVSGANVLTF.

The chain uses TRBV2 and TRBJ1-2, with a possible D match to TRBD1 (5 bases). Per the germline V gene, CDR1 is SNHLY and CDR2 is FYNNEI. Trimming cost V 1 base and J 4 bases, with 10 bases left between them. The CDR3 length is 14 residues. In DNA, the CDR3 is TGTGCCAGCAGTGAAGAGGGGTTTAGCTATGGCTACACCTTC. As protein: CASSEEGFSYGYTF.

This chain connects TRBV7-2 to TRBJ1-4; a weak D match, TRBD1 (5 bases). The germline gives CDR1 SGHTA, CDR2 FQGNSA. The V end was cut by 1 base, the J end by 4 bases, with 10 bases between. The CDR3 totals 15 residues. In nucleotides, the CDR3 is TGTGCCAGCAGCTTAGATAGGGGCCGTAATGAAAAACTGTTTTTT. Its protein product is CASSLDRGRNEKLFF.

This clone was counted a single time. The sample carries other DNA sequences with the same CDR3. V and J are TRBV6-5 and TRBJ2-7, with D tentatively TRBD1 (7 bases). The CDR3 is made up of 14 amino acids. The germline V gene encodes CDR1 MNHEY and CDR2 SVGAGI. Trimming removed 0 bases from V and 3 bases from J, with 9 bases in between. The CDR3 region is CASSYSRDSYEQYF. CDR3 DNA sequence: TGTGCCAGCAGTTACTCGCGGGACAGCTACGAGCAGTACTTC.

V usage is TRBV11-2 and J usage is TRBJ2-1; 7 positions match TRBD2. Looked up from germline, CDR1 is SGHAT and CDR2 is FQNNGV. The ends lost 0 bases at V and 6 bases at J; junction bases unmatched: 11. CDR3 length equals 17 residues. CDR3 sequence (DNA): TGTGCCAGCAGCTTAGATCTGTGGGCGGGAGCGGGCAATGAGCAGTTCTTC. This encodes CASSLDLWAGAGNEQFF.

The CDR3 here is CASSRRDTNTGELFF. CDR3 nucleotide sequence: TGTGCCAGCAGTCGCCGGGACACCAACACCGGGGAGCTGTTTTTT. This sequence joins TRBV6-5 and TRBJ2-2, with D perhaps matching TRBD1 (6 bases). The CDR3 has 15 residues. Germline CDR1 MNHEY, CDR2 SVGAGI. Deletions cut 5 bases from V and 2 bases from J, with 12 bases between.

This chain connects TRBV7-8 to TRBJ1-1; 7 nucleotides align to TRBD1. CDR3 length equals 15 residues. CDR1 and CDR2 from the germline V gene are SGHVS and FQNEAQ. The J segment lost 5 bases and the V segment lost 5 bases, leaving 11 bases of the junction unmatched. The CDR3 DNA follows: TGTGCCAGCAGCCTGAGACAGGGAACTAGGACTGAAGCTTTCTTT. It specifies CASSLRQGTRTEAFF.

The table lists this clone with a count of one. This sequence joins TRBV7-6 and TRBJ2-5; weak D call: TRBD2 (5 bases). The DNA end is more similar to TRBJ2-7, so the J call may be wrong. Looked up from germline, CDR1 is SGHVS and CDR2 is FNYEAQ. The CDR3 is 15 amino acids. This CDR3 reads CASSLASVSGYEQYF. Written as DNA, the CDR3 is TGTGCCAGCAGCTTAGCCTCGGTATCGGGATACGAGCAGTACTTC.

J is TRBJ2-2 and V is TRBV2, with D uncertain. Deletions cut 7 bases from V and 3 bases from J, with 15 bases between. The CDR3 spans 15 residues. Germline lookup yields CDR1 SNHLY and CDR2 FYNNEI. The CDR3 nucleotides are TGTGCCAGCAACCCGGCTAGGTCTTACACCGGGGAGCTGTTTTTT. Translating it yields CASNPARSYTGELFF.

CDR3 sequence: CASSYSPGGGINEQFF. The CDR3 coding sequence is TGTGCCAGCAGTTACTCCCCTGGAGGCGGAATCAATGAGCAGTTCTTC. V is TRBV6-6 and J is TRBJ2-1; D is possibly TRBD2 (5 bases). The CDR3 sequence is 16 residues long. The V gene's germline CDR1 is MNHNY and CDR2 SVGAGI (reference sequence). Trimming took 0 bases from V and 6 from J, leaving 15 bases between them.

The genes are TRBV5-4 and TRBJ1-2; maybe TRBD1 (5 bases). The CDR3 contains 13 residues. With 1 base removed from V and 4 bases from J, the gap between germline ends came to 8 bases. The germline CDR1 and CDR2 sequences are SGHNT and YYREEE (reference sequence). The CDR3 protein is CASSLRQSYGYTF. The CDR3 region has the DNA TGTGCCAGCAGCTTGCGACAGTCCTATGGCTACACCTTC. Based on the CDR3 plus reference TRBV5-4 and TRBJ1-2, the full variable domain is ETGVTQSPTHLIKTRGQQVTLRCSSQSGHNTVSWYQQALGQGPQFIFQYYREEENGRGNFPPRFSGLQFPNYSSELNVNALELDDSALYLCASSLRQSYGYTFGSGTRLTVV.